The 29 T cell receptor beta chains below all came from one sample that was sequenced in a study of T-cell memory formation after mild COVID-19. In TCRdb, the 5' RACE reads were re-called with MiXCR into one record per CDR3 protein. The repertoire holds approximately 170,000 distinct CDR3 sequences, with 10% to 15% as singletons. Sequencing was done on a sample of PBMCs or a T cell subset sorted from them (not recorded which). These receptors were taken from a man aged 18 to 30 who had mild COVID-19 (a few samples of this study predate the infection). Cell type and time point are not known.

The chain recombines TRBV7-9 with TRBJ1-5; 9 bases are shared with TRBD1. J lost 5 bases, V lost 3 bases, and 5 bases had no gene match. This CDR3 spans 15 amino acids. CDR1 is SEHNR and CDR2 is FQNEAQ in the germline V gene (reference sequence). CDR3 in DNA: TGTGCCAGCAGCTTTTACAGGGGGCTCGATCAGCCCCAGCATTTT. This sequence encodes CASSFYRGLDQPQHF.

The rearrangement uses TRBV5-1 and TRBJ2-1; no definite D call. The V and J ends lost 2 bases and 8 bases respectively, with 14 bases between them. The CDR3 consists of 14 residues. The germline gives CDR1 SGHRS, CDR2 YFSETQ. The CDR3 bases are TGCGCCAGCAGCTTTACAGACTCGGGCGATGAGCAGTTCTTC. Translated: CASSFTDSGDEQFF.

This clonotype showed up just a few times. The chain couples TRBV5-1 to TRBJ2-3, with 9 positions matching TRBD1. The CDR3 runs to 14 residues. V lost 5 bases, J lost 5 bases, and 6 bases stayed unmatched. From germline, CDR1 is SGHRS and CDR2 YFSETQ. The CDR3 bases are TGCGCCAGCAGTCGGGACAGGGTAGGAGATACGCAGTATTTT. Protein sequence: CASSRDRVGDTQYF.

The V and J genes are TRBV19 and TRBJ2-7; possibly TRBD1 or TRBD2 for D (5 bases each). V gave up 11 bases and J gave up 3 bases, with 17 bases separating them. Looked up from germline, CDR1 is LNHDA and CDR2 is SQIVND (reference sequence). The length of the CDR3 is 13 residues. The CDR3 here is CAVRDQSRYEQYV. As DNA, the CDR3 is TGTGCCGTACGGGACCAGAGCCGCTACGAGCAGTACGTC.

This clonotype has a handful of counts. The chain employs TRBV7-3 and TRBJ2-3; D gene ambiguous. CDR3 length equals 19 residues. Germline V gene data show CDR1 as SGHTA and CDR2 as FQGTGA. Deletions cut 0 bases from V and 2 bases from J, with 21 bases between. This CDR3 is CASSLTQADLNPNTDTQYF. In nucleotides, the CDR3 is TGTGCCAGCAGCTTAACCCAGGCGGACCTCAACCCGAACACAGATACGCAGTATTTT.

The table lists this clonotype with a few counts. The chain carries TRBV7-8 and TRBJ1-3, with D possibly being TRBD1 (5 bases). Trimming stripped 5 bases from V and 0 bases from J, with 20 bases between. Looked up from germline, CDR1 is SGHVS and CDR2 is FQNEAQ. The CDR3 is 18 amino acids. CDR3 coding DNA: TGTGCCAGCAGCCGACCTTTAGGAGGGGAAGGCTCTGGAAACACCATATATTTT. Its protein product is CASSRPLGGEGSGNTIYF.

V gene TRBV7-2 combines with J gene TRBJ2-3; no reliable D call. CDR3 length: 12 amino acids. V gave up 7 bases and J gave up 1 base, with 6 bases separating them. In germline, CDR1 is SGHTA, CDR2 FQGNSA. Written as DNA, the CDR3 is TGTGCCAGCACTGAGGGCACAGATACGCAGTATTTT. Translated, it gives CASTEGTDTQYF.

The rearrangement uses TRBV6-5 and TRBJ2-3; 7 bases map to TRBD1. The CDR3 loop spans 15 amino acids. CDR1 is MNHEY, CDR2 SVGAGI, per germline. Trimming removed 6 bases from V and 0 bases from J; junction bases left unmatched: 6. The CDR3 protein is CASSRTGSSTDTQYF. CDR3 nucleotides: TGTGCCAGCAGCCGGACAGGCTCTAGCACAGATACGCAGTATTTT.

The J gene is TRBJ2-7, the V gene TRBV11-2; TRBD1 agrees at 8 bases. V lost 5 bases to trimming and J lost 4 bases; unmatched junction nucleotides: 13. CDR3 length: 16 residues. Germline V gives CDR1 SGHAT, CDR2 FQNNGV. The CDR3 loop reads CASSRLTGQGPYEQYF. The CDR3 coding sequence is TGTGCCAGCAGCCGACTCACCGGACAGGGACCGTACGAGCAGTACTTC.

The V call is TRBV21-1, the J call TRBJ2-2. TRBV21-1 is a pseudogene locus. The CDR3 loop spans 11 amino acids. CDR3 DNA sequence: TGTGCCAGCAGGTCGAGCGGGGAGCTGTTTTTT. It is translated as CASRSSGELFF.

The table lists this clonotype with a few counts. This sequence joins TRBV7-2 and TRBJ2-5, with D perhaps matching TRBD2 (6 bases). Germline CDR1 is SGHTA and CDR2 is FQGNSA. The CDR3 contains 13 residues. The V end lost 4 bases, the J end lost 1 base, and 7 bases lay between the germline ends. CDR3: CASSWDFQETQYF. CDR3 sequence (DNA): TGTGCCAGCAGCTGGGACTTCCAAGAGACCCAGTACTTC.

This rearrangement joins TRBV3-1 to TRBJ2-7; 8 bases fit TRBD1. Losses at the gene ends were 8 bases for V and 2 bases for J; bases not matched to a gene: 5. This CDR3 spans 13 amino acids. CDR1 and CDR2 from the germline V gene are LGHDT and YNNKEL (reference sequence). CDR3 residues: CASGRQGPYEQYF. CDR3 DNA sequence: TGTGCCAGCGGAAGACAGGGGCCCTACGAGCAGTACTTC.

The V and J genes are TRBV7-8 and TRBJ1-5; perhaps TRBD1 as D (6 bases). The length of the CDR3 is 14 residues. V gave up 4 bases and J gave up 4 bases, with 11 bases separating them. Germline CDR1 and CDR2: SGHVS and FQNEAQ. CDR3 in amino acids: CASSSWTDNQPQHF. The CDR3 DNA reads as TGTGCCAGCAGCTCATGGACAGATAATCAGCCCCAGCATTTT.

This clonotype was observed a few times. The chain uses TRBV24-1 and TRBJ2-7; D is tentatively TRBD1 or TRBD2 (5 bases each). Deletions cut 3 bases from V and 2 bases from J, with 16 bases between. Germline loops: CDR1 KGHDR, CDR2 SFDVKD. The CDR3 contains 16 residues. The CDR3 nucleotides are TGTGCCACCAGTGATCCGCCCCATAGGGGAGCCTACGAGCAGTACGTC. Its protein product is CATSDPPHRGAYEQYV.

The sample holds a few counts of this clonotype. CDR3 coding DNA: TGCGCCAGCAGCTCCGGGGTACAAGAGACCCAGTACTTC. The encoded protein is CASSSGVQETQYF. The chain carries TRBV5-1 and TRBJ2-5; tentative D call: TRBD2 (5 bases). V lost 3 bases to trimming and J lost 2 bases, with 8 bases between them. The CDR3 spans 13 residues. Germline V lookup: CDR1 SGHRS, CDR2 YFSETQ.

The table lists this clonotype with a few counts. V gene TRBV6-5 combines with J gene TRBJ2-1; 9 positions match TRBD1. This CDR3 is built from 14 residues. CDR1 and CDR2 (germline): MNHEY, SVGAGI. J was trimmed by 8 bases and V by 7 bases; bases with no gene match: 9. The CDR3 nucleotides read TGTGCCAGCAAACCGGGACAGGGCAACGATGAGCAGTTCTTC. This sequence encodes CASKPGQGNDEQFF.

The rearrangement links TRBV6-2 or TRBV6-3 to TRBJ1-1, with D perhaps matching TRBD1 (5 bases). V was cut by 4 bases and J by 0 bases, with 15 bases left in between. The CDR3 contains 16 residues. Germline-derived CDR1 and CDR2 are MNHEY and SVGEGT. CDR3 DNA sequence: TGTGCCAGCAGTTCGGGACGGCAGGCCGTGAACACTGAAGCTTTCTTT. As protein: CASSSGRQAVNTEAFF.

This clonotype was detected only a few times. V gene TRBV6-5 combines with J gene TRBJ1-1; 7 bases map to TRBD1. Trimming at V came to 6 bases and at J to 1 base, leaving 2 bases not matched to a gene. Germline assignment: CDR1 MNHEY and CDR2 SVGAGI. CDR3 length equals 13 residues. The CDR3 DNA follows: TGTGCCAGCAGGGACAGGCCGAACACTGAAGCTTTCTTT. It yields the protein CASRDRPNTEAFF.

This clonotype has ten or more counts. The chain uses TRBV10-3 and TRBJ2-3; no clear D gene. CDR1 is ENHRY and CDR2 is SYGVKD in the germline V gene. The CDR3 covers 12 residues. Trimming shortened V by 2 bases and J by 3 bases, and 3 bases separated the two germline ends. In DNA, the CDR3 is TGTGCCATCAGTGAGGTGACAGATACGCAGTATTTT. Encoded protein: CAISEVTDTQYF.

This clonotype was detected many times. The chain couples TRBV7-2 to TRBJ1-4; 7 nucleotides agree with TRBD1. The V segment lost 6 bases and the J segment 8 bases; nucleotides outside the gene matches: 9. The CDR3 extends over 14 amino acids. Germline CDR1 SGHTA, CDR2 FQGNSA. The CDR3 DNA sequence: TGTGCCAGCAGTTACAGGGGTTTGGACGAAAAACTGTTTTTT. It codes for CASSYRGLDEKLFF.

In its sample, this clonotype was seen many times. The rearrangement uses TRBV2 and TRBJ1-5; 9 nucleotides match TRBD1. V lost 6 bases, J lost 5 bases, and 8 bases stayed unmatched. CDR3 size: 15 residues. The germline V gene has CDR1 SNHLY and CDR2 FYNNEI. The CDR3 nucleotides read TGTGCCAGCAGCGAACAGGGGGCGCGTGATCAGCCCCAGCATTTT. It is translated as CASSEQGARDQPQHF.

This clonotype was picked up a small number of times. The genes are TRBV5-1 and TRBJ2-5; 12 positions agree with TRBD1. CDR3 length equals 15 residues. V dropped 4 bases and J dropped 5; count of bases not matched to a gene: 6. The germline gives CDR1 SGHRS, CDR2 YFSETQ. CDR3 amino acids: CASSPGQGASETQYF. In DNA, the CDR3 is TGCGCCAGCAGCCCGGGACAGGGGGCGTCGGAGACCCAGTACTTC. The full variable domain, with the rest looked up from reference TRBV5-1 and TRBJ2-5, is KAGVTQTPRYLIKTRGQQVTLSCSPISGHRSVSWYQQTPGQGLQFLFEYFSETQRNKGNFPGRFSGRQFSNSRSEMNVSTLELGDSALYLCASSPGQGASETQYFGPGTRLLVL.

J is TRBJ1-2 and V is TRBV28, with D unclear. Trimming removed 7 bases at V and 2 bases at J, with 11 bases between. Germline lookup yields CDR1 MDHEN and CDR2 SYDVKM. This CDR3 is 13 amino acids long. The CDR3: CASTTGTNYGYTF. The CDR3 DNA is TGTGCCAGCACAACTGGTACAAACTATGGCTACACCTTC.

This clonotype turned up a few times. The V call is TRBV20-1, the J call TRBJ2-5; TRBD2 aligns across 8 bases. The germline CDR1 and CDR2 sequences are DFQATT and SNEGSKA (reference sequence). The junction had 9 bases not matched to a gene; V was cut back by 7 bases and J by 5 bases. The CDR3 runs to 13 residues. CDR3 sequence reads: CSESGGAGETQYF. As DNA, the CDR3 is TGCAGTGAGAGCGGGGGCGCGGGTGAGACCCAGTACTTC.

This clonotype showed up just a few times. The J gene is TRBJ2-1, the V gene TRBV25-1, with TRBD1 identical over 7 bases. The CDR3 runs 14 residues. Unmatched junction bases numbered 7, after V lost 4 bases and J lost 7 bases. Per the germline V gene, CDR1 is MGHDK and CDR2 is SYGVNS. The CDR3: CASSGPTGSNEQFF. CDR3 coding DNA: TGTGCCAGCAGTGGCCCGACAGGGAGTAATGAGCAGTTCTTC. The full variable domain, completed using reference TRBV25-1 and TRBJ2-1, is EADIYQTPRYLVIGTGKKITLECSQTMGHDKMYWYQQDPGMELHLIHYSYGVNSTEKGDLSSESTVSRIRTEHFPLTLESARPSHTSQYLCASSGPTGSNEQFFGPGTRLTVL.

The table lists this clonotype with many counts. The chain combines TRBV20-1 with TRBJ2-7; D gene unclear. Looked up from germline, CDR1 is DFQATT and CDR2 is SNEGSKA (reference sequence). The CDR3 totals 12 residues. V was cut by 3 bases and J by 9 bases, with 15 bases left in between. CDR3 coding DNA: TGCAGTGCTAGTGGGGATCCTTTTGGGCAGTACTTC. Its protein is CSASGDPFGQYF.

This clonotype was detected a few times. This rearrangement joins TRBV6-5 to TRBJ2-7; D is unclear. This CDR3 comprises 14 residues. The germline CDR1 and CDR2 sequences are MNHEY and SVGAGI. Trimming pared 0 bases from V and 2 bases from J, leaving 8 bases between. This chain's CDR3 is CASSYSRATYEQYF. The CDR3 nucleotides read TGTGCCAGCAGTTACTCTCGGGCCACCTACGAGCAGTACTTC.

The gene calls are TRBV7-2 and TRBJ2-1, with D possibly called TRBD1 or TRBD2 (5 bases each). The V and J ends lost 3 bases and 5 bases respectively, with 11 bases between them. The CDR3 runs to 14 residues. Germline CDR1 SGHTA, CDR2 FQGNSA. Here the CDR3 DNA reads TGTGCCAGCAGCTTCGCTGGGACCCACAATGAGCAGTTCTTC. Translated, it gives CASSFAGTHNEQFF.

The chain combines TRBV12-3 or TRBV12-4 with TRBJ1-5; 9 bases map to TRBD1. J gave up 6 bases and V 8 bases, and 5 bases lay outside the gene matches. The CDR3 consists of 13 residues. Here the CDR3 DNA reads TGTGCCAGCGTGGGACAGGGAGGTCAGCCCCAGCATTTT. Protein sequence: CASVGQGGQPQHF.